The 26 T cell receptor beta chains below all came from one sample that was sequenced in a study of cytomegalovirus exposure and HLA in healthy donors. A multiplex PCR was run with 60 Vbeta primers and 13 Jbeta primers. TCRdb's table, derived via immunoSEQ multiplex PCR, lists solely in-frame clones and lacks some. The sample lists 150,000 to 200,000 clones, roughly 84% occurring once. The sample was PBMCs. The receptors were sampled from a girl less than two years old in good health and CMV-seronegative.

This chain links TRBV11-2 with TRBJ2-5, with 8 bases fitting TRBD2. The J call may be incorrect, as the DNA end agrees better with TRBJ2-7. CDR1 is SGHAT and CDR2 is FQNNGV in the germline V gene. This CDR3 has 15 residues. In nucleotides, the CDR3 is TGTGCCAGCAGCCTGGACCCGGGACTAGCCTACGAGCAGTACTTC. The encoded protein is CASSLDPGLAYEQYF.

The gene calls are TRBV5-4 and TRBJ2-2; D may be TRBD2 (6 bases). The CDR3 length is 15 residues. Germline CDR1 and CDR2: SGHNT and YYREEE (reference sequence). Trimming cost V 7 bases and J 4 bases, with 17 bases left between them. The CDR3: CASSGGANPTGELFF. The CDR3 bases are TGTGCCAGCTCAGGCGGGGCCAACCCCACCGGGGAGCTGTTTTTT.

The V gene is TRBV6-5, the J gene TRBJ1-1, with 9 positions matching TRBD1. Germline trimming cut 4 bases from V and 2 bases from J; bases unmatched to any gene: 2. Germline CDR1 is MNHEY and CDR2 is SVGAGI. The CDR3 is made up of 14 amino acids. This CDR3 reads CASSWDRVNTEAFF. CDR3 bases: TGTGCCAGCAGTTGGGACAGGGTAAACACTGAAGCTTTCTTT.

This rearrangement joins TRBV15 to TRBJ2-7; D perhaps matches TRBD1 (6 bases). V gave up 5 bases and J gave up 5 bases, with 13 bases separating them. The CDR3 contains 13 residues. From germline, CDR1 is LNHNV and CDR2 YYDKDF (reference sequence). The CDR3 protein is CATSGYREHEQYF. CDR3 coding DNA: TGTGCCACCAGCGGCTACAGGGAACACGAGCAGTACTTC.

This chain joins TRBV18 and TRBJ2-3; TRBD2 aligns across 8 bases. V lost 3 bases, J lost 2 bases, and 1 base stayed unmatched. Germline V gene data show CDR1 as KGHSH and CDR2 as LQKENI. The CDR3 totals 14 residues. CDR3 sequence: CASSPSGATDTQYF. The CDR3 DNA is TGTGCCAGCTCACCTAGCGGGGCCACAGATACGCAGTATTTT.

The chain couples TRBV4-3 to TRBJ2-7, with 11 positions matching TRBD1. The CDR3 runs to 16 residues. After removal of 4 bases from V and 5 bases from J, the junction contained 10 bases not matched to a gene. Germline V gene data show CDR1 as LGHNA and CDR2 as YSLEER. CDR3 protein: CASSRVSGTGGNEQYF. CDR3 DNA: TGCGCCAGCAGCCGAGTCTCCGGGACAGGGGGTAACGAGCAGTACTTC.

This clone occurred a few times. The chain links TRBV2 to TRBJ1-1; D is ambiguous. V shed 4 bases and J shed 1 base, with 10 bases lying between them. CDR1 SNHLY and CDR2 FYNNEI come from the germline V gene. The CDR3 sequence is 14 residues long. The CDR3 DNA reads as TGTGCCAGCAGTGGAGGGCGTAAGAACACTGAAGCTTTCTTT. Translating gives CASSGGRKNTEAFF.

The J gene is TRBJ1-1, the V gene TRBV5-4, with D possibly matching TRBD1 (5 bases). V dropped 5 bases and J dropped 8 bases, with 25 bases sitting between them. The CDR3 contains 16 residues. Germline V lookup: CDR1 SGHNT, CDR2 YYREEE (reference sequence). CDR3 coding DNA: TGTGCCAGCAGATCCTCAAGCGGGAGGGGCCCTTCCGAAGCTTTCTTT. Its protein product is CASRSSSGRGPSEAFF.

Worth noting for this clone: The junction departs from the called germline gene at one end, perhaps through a read error. The chain recombines TRBV7-9 with TRBJ2-7, with 9 bases lining up with TRBD2. Germline V gene sequence: CDR1 SEHNR, CDR2 FQNEAQ (reference sequence). The CDR3 runs 16 residues. CDR3 bases: TGTTCCAGCAGCACCACCTTAGCGGGGGAGCACTACGAGCAGTACTTC. Its translation: CSSSTTLAGEHYEQYF.

J is TRBJ1-4 and V is TRBV4-3; D not certain. V was pared by 5 bases and J by 8 bases, with 9 bases between. The CDR3 runs 12 residues. Germline CDR1 LGHNA, CDR2 YSLEER. The chain's CDR3 is CASSFHGEKLFF. CDR3 sequence (DNA): TGCGCCAGCAGCTTCCACGGGGAAAAACTGTTTTTT.

The V and J genes are TRBV10-1 and TRBJ1-2; possibly TRBD1 for D (5 bases). This CDR3 has 14 amino acids. The V end was cut by 1 base, the J end by 6 bases, with 12 bases between. Germline loops: CDR1 WNHNN, CDR2 SYGVQD (reference sequence). The CDR3 sequence is CASSEWRGGNGYTF. CDR3 DNA sequence: TGCGCCAGCAGTGAGTGGAGGGGCGGGAATGGCTACACCTTC.

This clone was observed once. This chain connects TRBV10-2 to TRBJ1-2; D not certain. The CDR3 has 13 amino acids. V lost 2 bases, J lost 6 bases, and 10 bases lay in between. CDR1 is WSHSY and CDR2 is SAAADI in the germline V gene. CDR3: CASSERGIDGYTF. Written as DNA, the CDR3 is TGCGCCAGCAGTGAGAGAGGGATTGATGGCTACACCTTC.

This clone was seen a few times. The chain couples TRBV7-6 to TRBJ1-3; 7 bases fit TRBD1. Germline V lookup: CDR1 SGHVS, CDR2 FNYEAQ. V dropped 5 bases and J dropped 6; count of bases not matched to a gene: 10. CDR3 length: 15 amino acids. The CDR3 is CASSPRTGDVNTIYF. Here the CDR3 DNA reads TGTGCCAGCAGCCCTCGGACAGGCGACGTAAACACCATATATTTT.

This chain joins TRBV7-9 and TRBJ2-1, with a weak D call TRBD1 (5 bases). The V and J ends lost 5 bases and 16 bases respectively, with 18 bases between them. This CDR3 comprises 12 residues. Germline CDR1 SEHNR, CDR2 FQNEAQ (reference sequence). CDR3 amino acids: CASSLSSLGQFF. CDR3 nucleotides: TGTGCCAGCAGCCTATCTTCCCTTGGACAATTCTTC.

The V and J genes are TRBV4-3 and TRBJ2-3; the D gene is possibly TRBD2 (7 bases). With 1 base removed from V and 3 bases from J, the gap between germline ends came to 11 bases. The length of the CDR3 is 15 residues. The germline V gene encodes CDR1 LGHNA and CDR2 YSLEER. Written as DNA, the CDR3 is TGCGCCAGCAGCCAAGGGGGGGGGCGGACAGATACGCAGTATTTT. Protein: CASSQGGGRTDTQYF.

In DNA, the CDR3 is TGTGCCAGCTCGCTAGGGGCTCCGAAACAGGGGGATGAGCAGTTCTTC. This sequence encodes CASSLGAPKQGDEQFF. The rearrangement uses TRBV7-9 and TRBJ2-1; TRBD1 matches at 8 bases. With V trimmed by 8 bases and J by 8 bases, 17 bases remained unmatched. The CDR3 runs 16 residues. Germline V gene sequence: CDR1 SEHNR, CDR2 FQNEAQ (reference sequence).

The CDR3 sequence: CASSHAGRDYGYTF. In nucleotides, the CDR3 is TGCGCCAGCAGCCATGCGGGGAGGGACTATGGCTACACCTTC. The rearrangement joins TRBV4-1 to TRBJ1-2; no clear D. The germline CDR1 and CDR2 sequences are MGHRA and YSYEKL. This CDR3 comprises 14 residues. Trimming cost V 3 bases and J 3 bases, with 11 bases left between them.

About this clone: Compared with germline, one end of the junction differs, possibly owing to a read error. V gene TRBV11-2 combines with J gene TRBJ2-7; D is possibly TRBD2 (6 bases). The V gene's germline CDR1 is SGHAT and CDR2 FQNNGV. The CDR3 consists of 16 residues. The CDR3 coding sequence is TGTGCCAGCAGCTTCCCCGGGCAGGGAGGAACCTATGAGCAGTACTTC. It specifies CASSFPGQGGTYEQYF.

This rearrangement joins TRBV5-1 to TRBJ2-1, with D possibly TRBD1 on 5 matching bases. Per the germline V gene, CDR1 is SGHRS and CDR2 is YFSETQ. The CDR3 sequence is 14 residues long. V was clipped by 7 bases and J by 8 bases, with 19 bases between them. CDR3 DNA: TGCGCCAGCCGCCCGGACAACGTATTCTATGAGCAGTTCTTC. Protein sequence: CASRPDNVFYEQFF.

The chain has TRBV9 and TRBJ2-1, with TRBD2 identical over 9 bases. V shed 0 bases, J shed 1 base, and the junction held 2 bases outside the gene matches. Germline V lookup: CDR1 SGDLS, CDR2 YYNGEE. The CDR3 has 16 amino acids. CDR3 coding DNA: TGTGCCAGCAGCGTAGGACTAGCGGAGTCCTACAATGAGCAGTTCTTC. The encoded protein is CASSVGLAESYNEQFF. The whole variable domain, remainder taken from reference TRBV9 and TRBJ2-1, is DSGVTQTPKHLITATGQRVTLRCSPRSGDLSVYWYQQSLDQGLQFLIQYYNGEERAKGNILERFSAQQFPDLHSELNLSSLELGDSALYFCASSVGLAESYNEQFFGPGTRLTVL.

This clone turned up a few times. This sequence joins TRBV5-5 and TRBJ1-5; 10 positions agree with TRBD1. This CDR3 comprises 18 residues. Per germline, CDR1 SGHKS and CDR2 YYEKEE (reference sequence). The junction had 13 bases not matched to a gene; V was cut back by 3 bases and J by 4 bases. CDR3 DNA sequence: TGTGCCAGCAGCTGGGGAGTCCGGACAGGGGGTTCAAATCAGCCCCAGCATTTT. Its protein product is CASSWGVRTGGSNQPQHF. The complete variable domain, with remaining parts taken from reference TRBV5-5 and TRBJ1-5, reads DAGVTQSPTHLIKTRGQQVTLRCSPISGHKSVSWYQQVLGQGPQFIFQYYEKEERGRGNFPDRFSARQFPNYSSELNVNALLLGDSALYLCASSWGVRTGGSNQPQHFGDGTRLSIL.

CDR3 loop: CASSLTRLQERNEKLFF. The CDR3 bases are TGTGCCAGCAGCTTAACCCGATTACAGGAGAGAAATGAAAAACTGTTTTTT. The rearrangement joins TRBV7-9 to TRBJ1-4, with D tentatively TRBD1 (5 bases). The CDR3 runs to 17 residues. The germline gives CDR1 SEHNR, CDR2 FQNEAQ (reference sequence). V was cut by 2 bases and J by 5 bases, with 18 bases left in between.

As to this clone: The same CDR3 arises from other DNA sequences in this sample as well. V is TRBV5-6 and J is TRBJ2-7; D not resolved. From germline, CDR1 is SGHDT and CDR2 YYEEEE. V dropped 5 bases and J dropped 4 bases, with 7 bases sitting between them. This CDR3 contains 11 residues. CDR3 region: CASSFEYEQYF. The CDR3 DNA reads TGTGCCAGCAGTTTCGAGTACGAGCAGTACTTC.

The chain recombines TRBV7-3 with TRBJ2-5; D remains ambiguous. The CDR3 totals 14 residues. From germline, CDR1 is SGHTA and CDR2 FQGTGA. Deletions cut 2 bases from V and 0 bases from J, with 7 bases between. CDR3 sequence: CASSLFYNQETQYF. In nucleotides, the CDR3 is TGTGCCAGCAGCTTATTCTATAACCAAGAGACCCAGTACTTC.

This clone was observed a single time. The rearrangement joins TRBV14 to TRBJ1-4; TRBD1 agrees at 8 bases. Germline V gene data show CDR1 as SGHDN and CDR2 as FVKESK. V shed 1 base, J shed 8 bases, and the junction held 15 bases outside the gene matches. The CDR3 consists of 18 residues. The CDR3 coding sequence is TGTGCCAGCAGCCAAGGAGAATCCTTGGACAGGGTGAACGAAAAACTGTTTTTT. Translated: CASSQGESLDRVNEKLFF.

The chain is built from TRBV29-1 and TRBJ2-5, with D possibly TRBD1 on 5 matching bases. The V end lost 5 bases, the J end lost 1 base, and 11 bases lay between the germline ends. CDR1 is SQVTM and CDR2 is ANQGSEA in the germline V gene. The CDR3 sequence is 13 residues long. DNA for the CDR3: TGCAGCGTTACTCCACAGGTCCAAGAGACCCAGTACTTC. The encoded protein is CSVTPQVQETQYF.